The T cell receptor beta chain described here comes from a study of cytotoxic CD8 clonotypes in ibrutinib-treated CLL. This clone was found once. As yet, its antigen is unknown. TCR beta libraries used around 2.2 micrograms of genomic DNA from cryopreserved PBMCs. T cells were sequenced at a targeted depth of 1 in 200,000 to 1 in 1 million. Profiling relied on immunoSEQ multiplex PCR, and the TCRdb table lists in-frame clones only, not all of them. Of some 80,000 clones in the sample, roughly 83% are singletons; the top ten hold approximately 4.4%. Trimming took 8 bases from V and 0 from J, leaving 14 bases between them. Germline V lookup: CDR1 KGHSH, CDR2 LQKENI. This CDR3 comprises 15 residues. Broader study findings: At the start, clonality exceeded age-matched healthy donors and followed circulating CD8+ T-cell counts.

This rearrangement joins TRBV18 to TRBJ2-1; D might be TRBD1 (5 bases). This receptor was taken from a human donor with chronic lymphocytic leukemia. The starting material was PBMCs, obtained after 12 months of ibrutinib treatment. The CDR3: CASLTRQSSYNEQFF. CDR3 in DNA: TGTGCCAGCCTCACCCGACAGTCCTCCTACAATGAGCAGTTCTTC.